This is a list of T cell receptor beta chains from one sample in a study of T cell repertoires in cytomegalovirus infection. A single record per CDR3 protein comes from TCRdb applying MiXCR to the reads. The sample has 160,000 or so distinct CDR3 sequences, less than 25% seen once. Antigen specificity for these receptors is unknown. Sequenced here: CD8+ T cells from cultured PBMCs, sampled from culture after CMV antigen stimulation. These receptors were collected from a human donor in good health (CMV status not recorded). Some clones in this sample may be carry-over from other donors' samples. The CDR3 runs from the conserved cysteine through the conserved F or W.

TRBJ1-4 | TRBV7-8 | CASSLVDGTNEKLFF
TRBJ2-3 | TRBV27 | CASTLLAGATDTQYF
TRBJ1-1 | TRBV6-2/TRBV6-3 | CASSYFTGTGLNTEAFF
TRBJ2-7 | TRBV7-2 | CASSSPVKPYEQYF
TRBJ1-3 | TRBV15 | CATATNRAPGNTIYF
TRBJ1-2 | TRBV6-1 | CASSFETNYGYTF
TRBJ1-1 | TRBV7-9 | CASSLDGGGPTPTEAFF
TRBJ2-1 | TRBV7-2 | CASSLFPGDEQFF
TRBJ2-7 | TRBV7-2 | CASSPRGVTYEQYF
TRBJ1-4 | TRBV27 | CASSLTKGATNEKLFF
TRBJ1-5 | TRBV9 | CASSVAGGTNQPQHF
TRBJ1-2 | TRBV7-2 | CATDRTSGAGYTF
TRBJ1-5 | TRBV4-2 | CASSQDGTGQGNQPQHF
TRBJ1-2 | TRBV7-9 | CASSRPPGTGVDGYTF
TRBJ2-7 | TRBV7-2 | CASSPGLAVSYEQYF
TRBJ2-1 | TRBV7-6 | CASSFGGGVRYNEQFF
TRBJ1-4 | TRBV4-1 | CASSQWGGNEKLFF
TRBJ1-1 | TRBV27 | CASSLLQTGGNTEAFF
TRBJ1-3 | TRBV7-8 | CASSSLQGSWGASGNTIYF
TRBJ2-1 | TRBV13 | CASSHSGGAYNEQFF
TRBJ2-3 | TRBV12-3/TRBV12-4 | CASSPVVDTQYF
TRBJ2-2 | TRBV7-6 | CASSSLTGEDTGELFF
TRBJ2-5 | TRBV6-5 | CASSYGAGGPETQYF
TRBJ1-5 | TRBV25-1 | CASSGGTGGFYQPQHF
TRBJ1-1 | TRBV9 | CASSLNPTRGENTEAFF
TRBJ2-7 | TRBV7-6 | CASRGRSYEQYF
TRBJ2-5 | TRBV7-6 | CASSLVPPGGETQYF
TRBJ1-2 | TRBV12-3/TRBV12-4 | CASSFPGRDYGYTF
TRBJ2-3 | TRBV18 | CASSPRVRDRDPTDTQYF
TRBJ2-7 | TRBV20-1 | CSASPGQGLPRSSYEQYF
TRBJ1-4 | TRBV29-1 | CSVLDRVGANEKLFF
TRBJ2-3 | TRBV7-2 | CASSPDRVWVDYTDTQYF
TRBJ1-1 | TRBV5-1 | CASRGTGGINTEAFF
TRBJ2-1 | TRBV7-2 | CASSLSRGQDSYNEQFF
TRBJ1-1 | TRBV7-2 | CASSLFSLPTQTSMNTEAFF
TRBJ1-4 | TRBV6-2/TRBV6-3 | CASSYYTRRYEVVEEKLFF
TRBJ2-7 | TRBV28 | CASSPPGGGSYEQYF
TRBJ1-2 | TRBV4-3 | CASSQGAGYGYTF
TRBJ1-1 | TRBV7-8 | CASSLGMNTEAFF
TRBJ1-1 | TRBV27 | CASSSTIQGTEAFF
TRBJ1-2 | TRBV7-2 | CASSATGTSYGYTF